This TCR beta chain was found in a study of CD8 T cells in Susac syndrome. Background on the study: The Susac syndrome patients were therapy-naive, on corticosteroids, or on intravenous immunoglobulin alone at blood draw. Study-wide findings and caveats: The authors found about 17 Susac-specific public clones in total CD8+ repertoires and roughly 5 in CD8+ TEMRA repertoires.

Germline CDR1 is SGHRS and CDR2 is YFSETQ. After removal of 0 bases from V and 3 bases from J, the junction contained 3 bases not matched to a gene. The CDR3 runs 16 residues. On this clonotype itself: Antigen unknown.

The RNA, about 0.45 to 1 ug, was put through reverse transcription using random hexamers. TCRdb fed the immunoSEQ multiplex PCR reads into MiXCR, producing one record per CDR3 protein. This sample carries around 170,000 distinct CDR3 sequences, roughly 94% of them seen once, and the ten largest clones take around 0.16%. The TCR was taken from a human donor with Susac syndrome. Sequencing was done on a sample of CD8+ T cells from PBMCs. This chain links TRBV5-1 with TRBJ2-1, with 10 bases identical to TRBD1. For the CDR3, the DNA is TGCGCCAGCAGCTTGGGGACAGGGGGTTACTACAATGAGCAGTTCTTC. Its translation: CASSLGTGGYYNEQFF. Full variable domain (remainder filled in from reference TRBV5-1 and TRBJ2-1): KAGVTQTPRYLIKTRGQQVTLSCSPISGHRSVSWYQQTPGQGLQFLFEYFSETQRNKGNFPGRFSGRQFSNSRSEMNVSTLELGDSALYLCASSLGTGGYYNEQFFGPGTRLTVL.